This paragraph reports one T cell receptor beta chain. Its antigen is currently unknown. The sample belongs to a study of T cell repertoires in cytomegalovirus infection. The wider study: Public TCR beta signatures marked donors with CMV infection and the matching HLA.

This CDR3 contains 15 residues. The trim removed 1 base at V and 3 bases at J, leaving 2 bases unmatched. Germline lookup yields CDR1 SEHNR and CDR2 FQNEAQ (reference sequence). One entry per CDR3 protein, called by TCRdb with MiXCR from the reads. This sample carries roughly 760,000 distinct CDR3 sequences, 35% of them seen once, and the ten largest clones take around 2.8%. Findings and limits, study-wide: Clonotype analysis showed dominance of the ex vivo response by HLA-C-restricted CMV-specific TCR beta clonotypes.

V and J are TRBV7-9 and TRBJ2-3; 9 bases fit TRBD1. The origin of this receptor is a human donor in good health (CMV status not recorded). Some clones in this sample may be carry-over from other donors' samples. The sample taken for sequencing was PBMCs. Here the CDR3 DNA reads TGTGCCAGCAGCTTAGGGACAGGGGTAACAGATACGCAGTATTTT. It encodes CASSLGTGVTDTQYF.